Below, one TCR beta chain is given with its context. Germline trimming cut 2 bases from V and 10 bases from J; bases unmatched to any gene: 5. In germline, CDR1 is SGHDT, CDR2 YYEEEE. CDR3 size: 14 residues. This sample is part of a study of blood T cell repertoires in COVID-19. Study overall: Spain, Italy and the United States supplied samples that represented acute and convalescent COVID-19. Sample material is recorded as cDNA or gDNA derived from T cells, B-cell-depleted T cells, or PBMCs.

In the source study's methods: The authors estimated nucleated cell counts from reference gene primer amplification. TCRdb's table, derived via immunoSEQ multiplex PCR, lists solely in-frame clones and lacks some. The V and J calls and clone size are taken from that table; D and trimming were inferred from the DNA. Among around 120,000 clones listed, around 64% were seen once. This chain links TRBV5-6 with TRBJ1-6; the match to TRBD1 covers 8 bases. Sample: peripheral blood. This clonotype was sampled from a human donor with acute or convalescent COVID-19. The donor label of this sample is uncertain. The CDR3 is CASSFGQGGSPLHF. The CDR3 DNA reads TGTGCCAGCAGCTTCGGACAGGGAGGGTCACCCCTCCACTTT.